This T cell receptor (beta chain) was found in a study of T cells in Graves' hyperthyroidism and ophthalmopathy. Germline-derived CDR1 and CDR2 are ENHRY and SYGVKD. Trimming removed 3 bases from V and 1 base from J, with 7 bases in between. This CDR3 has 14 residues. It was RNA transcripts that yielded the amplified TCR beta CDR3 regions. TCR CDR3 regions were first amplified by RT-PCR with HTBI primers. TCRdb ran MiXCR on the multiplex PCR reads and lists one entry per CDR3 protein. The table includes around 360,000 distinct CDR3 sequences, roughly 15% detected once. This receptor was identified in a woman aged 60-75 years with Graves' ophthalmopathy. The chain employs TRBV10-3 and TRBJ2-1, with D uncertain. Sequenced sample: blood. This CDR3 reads CAISEGQSYNEQFF. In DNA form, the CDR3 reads TGTGCCATCAGTGAAGGCCAATCCTACAATGAGCAGTTCTTC.